Below, 18 T cell receptor beta chains from the same sample are listed, as sequenced in a study of blood T cell repertoires in COVID-19. Sequencing was performed with immunoSEQ multiplex PCR; in TCRdb, only in-frame clones are kept and a portion is missing. Seen here are 120,000 or so clones, around 83% observed once, and the top ten hold under 6%. What was sequenced was peripheral blood. Source of these receptors: a man older than 75 with active or convalescent COVID-19.

The chain employs TRBV5-5 and TRBJ2-7; TRBD1 might be the D (5 bases). This CDR3 spans 14 amino acids. V lost 0 bases, J lost 1 base, and 8 bases lay in between. From germline, CDR1 is SGHKS and CDR2 YYEKEE (reference sequence). The CDR3 loop reads CASSLARGSYEQYF. Here the CDR3 DNA reads TGTGCCAGCAGCTTGGCTAGGGGTTCCTACGAGCAGTACTTC. The variable domain in full, with the rest retrieved from reference TRBV5-5 and TRBJ2-7, is DAGVTQSPTHLIKTRGQQVTLRCSPISGHKSVSWYQQVLGQGPQFIFQYYEKEERGRGNFPDRFSARQFPNYSSELNVNALLLGDSALYLCASSLARGSYEQYFGPGTRLTVT.

The rearrangement joins TRBV19 to TRBJ2-1; D is possibly TRBD1 (6 bases). CDR1 LNHDA and CDR2 SQIVND come from the germline V gene (reference sequence). V gave up 7 bases and J gave up 1 base, with 11 bases separating them. CDR3 length: 14 residues. Here the CDR3 reads CASNDRPSYNEQFF. The CDR3 nucleotides read TGTGCCAGTAACGACAGGCCGTCCTACAATGAGCAGTTCTTC.

The rearrangement joins TRBV4-1 to TRBJ1-1; 7 bases map to TRBD1. J was trimmed by 0 bases and V by 6 bases; bases with no gene match: 7. This CDR3 spans 15 amino acids. Germline loops: CDR1 MGHRA, CDR2 YSYEKL. CDR3 bases: TGCGCCAGCAGTAAATCGGGACAGATGAACACTGAAGCTTTCTTT. This codes for CASSKSGQMNTEAFF.

The gene calls are TRBV5-1 and TRBJ2-1; 15 bases are a match to TRBD2. The germline V gene encodes CDR1 SGHRS and CDR2 YFSETQ. The ends lost 4 bases at V and 8 bases at J; junction bases unmatched: 7. The CDR3 totals 16 residues. Written as DNA, the CDR3 is TGCGCCAGCAGCCCGTCCGGGACTAGCGGGGGGTATGAGCAGTTCTTC. Its translation is CASSPSGTSGGYEQFF.

V and J are TRBV9 and TRBJ1-4, with TRBD1 as a possible D gene (5 bases). The CDR3 loop spans 15 amino acids. In germline, CDR1 is SGDLS, CDR2 YYNGEE. Trimming took off 4 bases at V and 0 bases at J, with 10 bases between the two ends. The CDR3 here is CASSIGTSTNEKLFF. The CDR3 DNA reads TGTGCCAGCAGCATCGGGACTTCAACTAATGAAAAACTGTTTTTT.

The chain uses TRBV7-9 and TRBJ2-1, with D hard to call. The V gene lost 2 bases and the J gene lost 8 bases, with 10 bases spanning the gap. This CDR3 comprises 13 residues. CDR1 and CDR2 from the germline V gene are SEHNR and FQNEAQ (reference sequence). The chain's CDR3 is CASSLTPPDEQFF. For the CDR3, the DNA is TGTGCCAGCAGCTTAACCCCACCAGATGAGCAGTTCTTC. Together with reference TRBV7-9 and TRBJ2-1, the CDR3 gives the full variable domain: DTGVSQNPRHKITKRGQNVTFRCDPISEHNRLYWYRQTLGQGPEFLTYFQNEAQLEKSRLLSDRFSAERPKGSFSTLEIQRTEQGDSAMYLCASSLTPPDEQFFGPGTRLTVL.

This clone was seen once. The chain links TRBV7-9 to TRBJ2-3; TRBD1 matches 7 bases. Germline loops: CDR1 SEHNR, CDR2 FQNEAQ (reference sequence). Trimming took 5 bases from V and 2 from J; bases not matched to a gene: 7. CDR3 size: 15 residues. DNA of the CDR3: TGTGCCAGCAGCCCCGGACAGGCAAACACAGATACGCAGTATTTT. Translating it yields CASSPGQANTDTQYF.

The genes are TRBV7-8 and TRBJ1-1; maybe TRBD1 (6 bases). V dropped 5 bases and J dropped 1 base, with 11 bases sitting between them. Germline V CDR1 and CDR2: SGHVS, FQNEAQ. The CDR3 runs to 14 residues. The CDR3 DNA reads as TGTGCCAGCAGCGCGGACAGCTCGAACACTGAAGCTTTCTTT. Translating it yields CASSADSSNTEAFF.

This rearrangement joins TRBV4-3 to TRBJ1-5; D gene uncertain. The CDR3 totals 18 residues. The germline V gene has CDR1 LGHNA and CDR2 YSLEER. V gave up 0 bases and J gave up 2 bases, with 17 bases separating them. The CDR3 nucleotides are TGCGCCAGCAGCCAAGATCTCCCGCGGGCGGGAGGCAATCAGCCCCAGCATTTT. Protein sequence: CASSQDLPRAGGNQPQHF.

On this clone itself: Other DNA variants within this sample encode the same CDR3. This chain links TRBV5-1 with TRBJ1-1, with D perhaps TRBD1 (5 bases). V was shortened by 1 base and J by 1 base, with 5 bases between the two germline ends. Per the germline V gene, CDR1 is SGHRS and CDR2 is YFSETQ. This CDR3 contains 13 residues. CDR3 loop: CASSLQGNTEAFF. As DNA, the CDR3 is TGCGCCAGCAGCTTGCAGGGGAACACTGAAGCTTTCTTT.

This chain uses TRBV3-1 (or the pseudogene TRBV3-2) with TRBJ1-1; D call uncertain. Trimming removed 7 bases at V and 3 bases at J, with 9 bases between. The CDR3 sequence is 12 residues long. In germline, CDR1 is LGHDT, CDR2 YNNKEL (reference sequence). The CDR3: CASTGHDTEAFF. DNA for the CDR3: TGTGCCAGCACCGGTCATGACACTGAAGCTTTCTTT.

The chain employs TRBV28 and TRBJ1-2; D call uncertain. The V and J ends lost 6 bases and 6 bases respectively, with 11 bases between them. The V gene's germline CDR1 is MDHEN and CDR2 SYDVKM. The CDR3 spans 12 residues. The CDR3 sequence is CASSGVLDGYTF. CDR3 DNA: TGTGCCAGCAGCGGGGTACTAGATGGCTACACCTTC.

V and J are TRBV20-1 and TRBJ1-2; maybe TRBD1 (6 bases). Germline V gene lookup returns CDR1 DFQATT and CDR2 SNEGSKA (reference sequence). The CDR3 covers 10 residues. V dropped 3 bases and J dropped 14 bases, with 13 bases sitting between them. The CDR3 is CSASSDRSTF. DNA for the CDR3: TGCAGTGCTAGTTCCGACAGGAGTACCTTC.

The rearrangement links TRBV6-5 to TRBJ1-1; maybe TRBD1 (6 bases). There are 15 residues in the CDR3. Germline CDR1 MNHEY, CDR2 SVGAGI. Trimming took 0 bases from V and 0 from J, leaving 8 bases between them. The CDR3 DNA reads as TGTGCCAGCAGTTACTCCGACAGGATGAACACTGAAGCTTTCTTT. Translation gives CASSYSDRMNTEAFF.

The chain employs TRBV6-2 or TRBV6-3 and TRBJ1-5, with D tentatively TRBD1 (5 bases). This CDR3 is built from 15 residues. In germline, CDR1 is MNHEY, CDR2 SVGEGT. Trimming took off 5 bases at V and 0 bases at J, with 11 bases between the two ends. The CDR3 here is CASSQAGISNQPQHF. CDR3 nucleotides: TGTGCCAGCAGTCAGGCAGGGATTAGCAATCAGCCCCAGCATTTT.

The chain employs TRBV6-4 and TRBJ1-5, with TRBD1 as a possible D gene (6 bases). Trimming removed 6 bases from V and 6 bases from J, with 12 bases in between. The CDR3 runs 13 residues. CDR1 and CDR2 from the germline V gene are MRHNA and SNTAGT. CDR3 DNA: TGTGCCAGCAGCGAACAGGGAAGTCAGCCCCAGCATTTT. Protein: CASSEQGSQPQHF.

V and J are TRBV18 and TRBJ2-2; D remains unclear. Germline-derived CDR1 and CDR2 are KGHSH and LQKENI. V was cut by 3 bases and J by 1 base, with 9 bases left in between. CDR3 length equals 15 residues. The DNA for the CDR3 is TGTGCCAGCTCACCGAGCACAGTGAACACCGGGGAGCTGTTTTTT. Translation: CASSPSTVNTGELFF. Drawing the rest from reference TRBV18 and TRBJ2-2, the complete variable domain is NAGVMQNPRHLVRRRGQEARLRCSPMKGHSHVYWYRQLPEEGLKFMVYLQKENIIDESGMPKERFSAEFPKEGPSILRIQQVVRGDSAAYFCASSPSTVNTGELFFGEGSRLTVL.

This clone appeared a few times. Distinct nucleotide sequences in the sample also encode this CDR3. CDR3 sequence reads: CASSLGQGYGYTF. CDR3 coding DNA: TGTGCCAGCAGCTTAGGGCAGGGGTATGGCTACACCTTC. The V and J genes are TRBV7-2 and TRBJ1-2, with a tentative D call TRBD1 (6 bases). V lost 1 base, J lost 5 bases, and 8 bases lay in between. The CDR3 totals 13 residues. CDR1 and CDR2 (germline): SGHTA, FQGNSA.